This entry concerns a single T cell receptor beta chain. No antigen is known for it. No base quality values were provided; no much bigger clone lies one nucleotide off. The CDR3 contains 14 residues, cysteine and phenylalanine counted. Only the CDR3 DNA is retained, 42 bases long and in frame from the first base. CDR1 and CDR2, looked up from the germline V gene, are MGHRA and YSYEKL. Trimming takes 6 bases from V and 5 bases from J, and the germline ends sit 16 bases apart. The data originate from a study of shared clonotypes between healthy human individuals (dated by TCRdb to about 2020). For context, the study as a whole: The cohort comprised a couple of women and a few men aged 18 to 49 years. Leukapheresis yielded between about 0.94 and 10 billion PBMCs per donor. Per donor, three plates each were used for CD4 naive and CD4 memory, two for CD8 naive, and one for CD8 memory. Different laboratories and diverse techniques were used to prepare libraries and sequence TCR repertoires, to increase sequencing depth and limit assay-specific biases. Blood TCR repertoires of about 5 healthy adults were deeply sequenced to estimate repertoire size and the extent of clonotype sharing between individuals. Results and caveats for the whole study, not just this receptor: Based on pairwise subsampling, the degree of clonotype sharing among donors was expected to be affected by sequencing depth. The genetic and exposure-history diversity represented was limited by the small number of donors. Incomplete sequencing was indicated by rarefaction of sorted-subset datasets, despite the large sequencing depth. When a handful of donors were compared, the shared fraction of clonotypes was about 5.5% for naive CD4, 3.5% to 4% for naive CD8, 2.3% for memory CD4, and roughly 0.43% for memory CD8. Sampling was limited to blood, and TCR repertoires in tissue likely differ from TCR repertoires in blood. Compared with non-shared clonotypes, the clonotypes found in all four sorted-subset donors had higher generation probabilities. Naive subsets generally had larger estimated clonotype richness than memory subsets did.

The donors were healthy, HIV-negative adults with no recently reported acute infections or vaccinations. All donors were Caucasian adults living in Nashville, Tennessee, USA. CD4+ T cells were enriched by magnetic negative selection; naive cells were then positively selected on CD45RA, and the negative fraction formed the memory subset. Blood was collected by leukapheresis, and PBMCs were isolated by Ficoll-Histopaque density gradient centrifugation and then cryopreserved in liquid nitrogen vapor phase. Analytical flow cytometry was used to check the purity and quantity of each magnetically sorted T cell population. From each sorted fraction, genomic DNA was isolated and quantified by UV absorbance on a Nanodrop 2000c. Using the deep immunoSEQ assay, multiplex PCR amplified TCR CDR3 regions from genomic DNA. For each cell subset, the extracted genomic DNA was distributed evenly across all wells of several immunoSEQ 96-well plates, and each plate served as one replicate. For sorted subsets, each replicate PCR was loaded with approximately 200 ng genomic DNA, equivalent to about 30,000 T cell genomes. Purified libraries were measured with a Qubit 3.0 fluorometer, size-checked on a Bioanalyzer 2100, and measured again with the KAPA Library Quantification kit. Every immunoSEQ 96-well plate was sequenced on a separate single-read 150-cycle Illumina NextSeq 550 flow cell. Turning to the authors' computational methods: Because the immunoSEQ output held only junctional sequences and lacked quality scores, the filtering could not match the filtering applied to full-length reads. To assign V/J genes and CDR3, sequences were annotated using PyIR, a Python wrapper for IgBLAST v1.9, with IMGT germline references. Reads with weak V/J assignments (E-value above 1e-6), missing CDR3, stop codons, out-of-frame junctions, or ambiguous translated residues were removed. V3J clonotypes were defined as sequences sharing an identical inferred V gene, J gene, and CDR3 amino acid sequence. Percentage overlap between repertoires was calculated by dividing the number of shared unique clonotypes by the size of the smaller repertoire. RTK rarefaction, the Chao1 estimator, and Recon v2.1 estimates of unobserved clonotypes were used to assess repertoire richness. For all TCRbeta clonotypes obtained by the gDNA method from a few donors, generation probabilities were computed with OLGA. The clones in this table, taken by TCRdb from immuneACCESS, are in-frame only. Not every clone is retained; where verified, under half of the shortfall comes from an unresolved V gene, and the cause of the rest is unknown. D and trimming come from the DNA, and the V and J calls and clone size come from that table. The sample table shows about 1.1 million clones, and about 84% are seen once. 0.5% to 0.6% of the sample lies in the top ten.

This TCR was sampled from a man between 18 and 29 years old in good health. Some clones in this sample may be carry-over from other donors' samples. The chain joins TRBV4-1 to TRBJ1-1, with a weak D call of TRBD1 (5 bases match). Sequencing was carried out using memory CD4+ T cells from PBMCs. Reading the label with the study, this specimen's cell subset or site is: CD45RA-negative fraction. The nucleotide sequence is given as TGCGCCAGCAGTCCGGCGGGGGTCAGGACTGAAGCTTTCTTT. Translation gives CASSPAGVRTEAFF.